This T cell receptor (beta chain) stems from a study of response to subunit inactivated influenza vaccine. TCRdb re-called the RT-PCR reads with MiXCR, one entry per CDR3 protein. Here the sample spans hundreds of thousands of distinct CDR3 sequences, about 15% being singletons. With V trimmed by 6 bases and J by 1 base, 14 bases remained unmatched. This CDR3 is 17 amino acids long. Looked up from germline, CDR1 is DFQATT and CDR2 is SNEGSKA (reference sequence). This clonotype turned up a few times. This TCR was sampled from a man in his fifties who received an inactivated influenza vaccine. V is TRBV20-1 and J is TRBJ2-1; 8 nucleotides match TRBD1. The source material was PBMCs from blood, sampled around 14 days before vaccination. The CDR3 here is CSATGGRGRRSYNEQFF. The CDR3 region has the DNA TGCAGTGCCACAGGGGGGAGAGGCAGGAGATCCTACAATGAGCAGTTCTTC.